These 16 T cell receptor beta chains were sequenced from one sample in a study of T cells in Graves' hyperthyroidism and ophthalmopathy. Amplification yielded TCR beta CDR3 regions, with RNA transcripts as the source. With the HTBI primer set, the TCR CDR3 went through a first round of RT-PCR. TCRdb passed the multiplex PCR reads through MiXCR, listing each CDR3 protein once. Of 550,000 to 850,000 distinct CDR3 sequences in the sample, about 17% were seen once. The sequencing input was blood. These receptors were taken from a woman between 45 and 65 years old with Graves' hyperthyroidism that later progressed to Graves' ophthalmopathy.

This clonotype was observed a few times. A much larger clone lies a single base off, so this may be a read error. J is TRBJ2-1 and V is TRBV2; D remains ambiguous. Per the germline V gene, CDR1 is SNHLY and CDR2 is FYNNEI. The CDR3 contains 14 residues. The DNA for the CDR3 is TGTGCCAGCAGTGACTTGACCCCATACAATGAGCAGTCCTTC. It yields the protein CASSDLTPYNEQSF.

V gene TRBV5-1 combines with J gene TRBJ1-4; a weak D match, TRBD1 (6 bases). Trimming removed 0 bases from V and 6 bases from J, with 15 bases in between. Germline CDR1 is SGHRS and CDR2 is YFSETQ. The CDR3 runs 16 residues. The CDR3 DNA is TGCGCCAGCAGCTTGGATCGCCAGGGGTCGGATGAAAAACTGTTTTTT. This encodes CASSLDRQGSDEKLFF.

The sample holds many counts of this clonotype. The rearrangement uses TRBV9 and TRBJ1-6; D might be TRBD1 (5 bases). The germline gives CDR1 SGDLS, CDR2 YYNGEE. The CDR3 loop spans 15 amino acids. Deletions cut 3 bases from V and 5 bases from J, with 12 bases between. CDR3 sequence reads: CASSALTGDNSPLHF. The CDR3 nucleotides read TGTGCCAGCAGCGCCTTAACAGGAGATAATTCACCCCTCCACTTT.

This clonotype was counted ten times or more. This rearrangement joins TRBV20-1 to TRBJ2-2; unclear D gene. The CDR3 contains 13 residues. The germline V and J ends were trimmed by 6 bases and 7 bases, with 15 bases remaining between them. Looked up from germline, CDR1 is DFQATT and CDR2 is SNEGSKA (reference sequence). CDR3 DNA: TGCAGTGCAGCCCCGGCGGTCGGCGGGGAGCTGTTTTTT. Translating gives CSAAPAVGGELFF.

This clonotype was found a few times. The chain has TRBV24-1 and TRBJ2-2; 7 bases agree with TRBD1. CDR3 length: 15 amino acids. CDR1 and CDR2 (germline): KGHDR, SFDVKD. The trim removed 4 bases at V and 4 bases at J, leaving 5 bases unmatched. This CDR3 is CATSDPGQSTGELFF. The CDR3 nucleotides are TGTGCCACCAGTGACCCGGGACAGAGCACCGGGGAGCTGTTTTTT.

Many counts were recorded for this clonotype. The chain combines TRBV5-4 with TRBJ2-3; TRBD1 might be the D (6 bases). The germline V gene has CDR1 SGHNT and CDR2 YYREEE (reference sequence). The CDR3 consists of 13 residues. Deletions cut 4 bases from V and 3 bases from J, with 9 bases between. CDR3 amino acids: CASSLQGTDTQYF. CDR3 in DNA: TGTGCCAGCAGCCTACAGGGAACAGATACGCAGTATTTT. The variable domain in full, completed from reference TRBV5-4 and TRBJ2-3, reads ETGVTQSPTHLIKTRGQQVTLRCSSQSGHNTVSWYQQALGQGPQFIFQYYREEENGRGNFPPRFSGLQFPNYSSELNVNALELDDSALYLCASSLQGTDTQYFGPGTRLTVL.

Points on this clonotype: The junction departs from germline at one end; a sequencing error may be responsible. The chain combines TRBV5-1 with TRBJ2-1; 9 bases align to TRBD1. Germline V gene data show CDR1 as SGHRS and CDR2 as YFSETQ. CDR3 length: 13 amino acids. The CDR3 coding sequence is TGCGCCAGCAGCCTGTCCAGGGACAGGGAGCGGTTCTTC. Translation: CASSLSRDRERFF. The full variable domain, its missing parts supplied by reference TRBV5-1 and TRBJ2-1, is KAGVTQTPRYLIKTRGQQVTLSCSPISGHRSVSWYQQTPGQGLQFLFEYFSETQRNKGNFPGRFSGRQFSNSRSEMNVSTLELGDSALYLCASSLSRDRERFFGPGTRLTVL.

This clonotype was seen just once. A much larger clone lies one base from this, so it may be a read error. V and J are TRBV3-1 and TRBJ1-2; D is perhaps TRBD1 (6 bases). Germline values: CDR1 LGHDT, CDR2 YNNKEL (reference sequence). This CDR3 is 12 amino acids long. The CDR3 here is CASSLNRDGNTF. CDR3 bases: TGTGCCAGCAGCCTCAACAGGGATGGCAACACCTTC.

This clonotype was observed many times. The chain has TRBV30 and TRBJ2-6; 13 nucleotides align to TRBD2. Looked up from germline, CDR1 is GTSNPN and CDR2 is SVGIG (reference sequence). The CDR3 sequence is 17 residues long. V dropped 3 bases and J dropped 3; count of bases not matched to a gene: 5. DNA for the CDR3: TGTGCCTGGAGGCCGGGACTAGCGGGACGTGGGGCCAACGTCCTGACTTTC. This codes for CAWRPGLAGRGANVLTF.

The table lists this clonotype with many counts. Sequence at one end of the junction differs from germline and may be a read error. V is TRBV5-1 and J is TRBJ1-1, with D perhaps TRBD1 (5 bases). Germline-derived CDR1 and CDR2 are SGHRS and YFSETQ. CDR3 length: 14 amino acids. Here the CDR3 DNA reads TGTGCCAGCAGCCTAGGGGACCGGAACACTGAAGCTTTCTTT. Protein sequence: CASSLGDRNTEAFF.

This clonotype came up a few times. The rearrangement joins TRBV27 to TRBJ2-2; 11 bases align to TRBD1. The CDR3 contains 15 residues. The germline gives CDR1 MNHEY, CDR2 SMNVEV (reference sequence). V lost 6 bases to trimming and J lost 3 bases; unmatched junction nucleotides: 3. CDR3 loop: CASRKGQGDTGELFF. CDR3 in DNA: TGTGCCAGCAGGAAGGGACAGGGGGACACCGGGGAGCTGTTTTTT.

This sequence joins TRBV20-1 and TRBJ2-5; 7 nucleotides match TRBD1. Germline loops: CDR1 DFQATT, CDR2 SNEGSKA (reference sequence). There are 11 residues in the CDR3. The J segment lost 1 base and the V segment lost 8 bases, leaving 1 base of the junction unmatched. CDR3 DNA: TGCAGTTGGGACAGCCAAGAGACCCAGTACTTC. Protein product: CSWDSQETQYF.

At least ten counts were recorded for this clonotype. The CDR3 loop is CASSEGPPPSNYGYTF. CDR3 bases: TGTGCCAGCAGTGAAGGGCCTCCCCCATCTAACTATGGCTACACCTTC. The chain has TRBV6-1 and TRBJ1-2; D remains ambiguous. CDR3 length equals 16 residues. Trimming shortened V by 1 base and J by 0 bases, and 12 bases separated the two germline ends. The germline V gene encodes CDR1 MNHNS and CDR2 SASEGT.

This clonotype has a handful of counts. The CDR3 coding sequence is TGTGCCAGCAGCTTTCGGGACAGGGCGAACACTGAAGCTTTCTTT. Translating it yields CASSFRDRANTEAFF. This chain uses TRBV5-4 with TRBJ1-1; 9 bases agree with TRBD1. CDR3 length: 15 residues. V shed 2 bases and J 1 base; nucleotides not matched to a gene: 3. Germline CDR1 SGHNT, CDR2 YYREEE (reference sequence).

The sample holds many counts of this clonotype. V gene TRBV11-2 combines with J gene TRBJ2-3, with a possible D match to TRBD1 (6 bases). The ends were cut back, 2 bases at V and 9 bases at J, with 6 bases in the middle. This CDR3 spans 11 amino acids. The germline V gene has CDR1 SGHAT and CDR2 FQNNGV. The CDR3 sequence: CASSLTGTQYF. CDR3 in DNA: TGTGCCAGCAGCTTAACAGGGACGCAGTATTTT. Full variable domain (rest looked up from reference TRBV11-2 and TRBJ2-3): EAGVAQSPRYKIIEKRQSVAFWCNPISGHATLYWYQQILGQGPKLLIQFQNNGVVDDSQLPKDRFSAERLKGVDSTLKIQPAKLEDSAVYLCASSLTGTQYFGPGTRLTVL.

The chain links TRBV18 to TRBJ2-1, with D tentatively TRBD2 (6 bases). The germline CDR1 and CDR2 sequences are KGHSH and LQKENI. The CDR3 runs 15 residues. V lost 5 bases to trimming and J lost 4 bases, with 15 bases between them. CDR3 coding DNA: TGTGCCAGCTCAGCACTCCGGGACTCATACAATGAGCAGTTCTTC. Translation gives CASSALRDSYNEQFF.